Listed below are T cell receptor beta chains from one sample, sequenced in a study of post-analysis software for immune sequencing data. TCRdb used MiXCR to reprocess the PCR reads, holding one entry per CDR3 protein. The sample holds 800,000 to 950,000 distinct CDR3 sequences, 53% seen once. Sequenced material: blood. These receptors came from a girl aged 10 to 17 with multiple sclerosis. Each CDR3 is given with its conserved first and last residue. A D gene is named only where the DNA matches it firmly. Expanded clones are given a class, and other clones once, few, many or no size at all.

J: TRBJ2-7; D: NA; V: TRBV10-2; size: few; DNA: TGCGCCAGCAGTGGCAGGACTCCCGTTCCGTCCGAGCAGTACTTC; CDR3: CASSGRTPVPSEQYF
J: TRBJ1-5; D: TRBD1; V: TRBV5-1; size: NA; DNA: TGCGCCAGCAGCTTGGGGGACAGGGCGTCAAATCAGCCCCAGCATTTT; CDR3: CASSLGDRASNQPQHF
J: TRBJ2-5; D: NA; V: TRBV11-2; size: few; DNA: TGTGCCAGCAACTTTTACCCCCGGGAACAAGAGACCCAGTACTTC; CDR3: CASNFYPREQETQYF
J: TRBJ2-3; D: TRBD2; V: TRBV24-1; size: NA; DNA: TGTGCCACCAGTGACCCCAAGCGGGACACAGATACGCAGTATTTT; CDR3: CATSDPKRDTDTQYF
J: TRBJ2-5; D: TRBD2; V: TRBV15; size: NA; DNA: TGTGCCACCAGCGGACGGGGGGTGAACCAAGAGACCCAGTACTTC; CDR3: CATSGRGVNQETQYF
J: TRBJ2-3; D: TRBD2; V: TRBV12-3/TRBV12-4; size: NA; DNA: TGTGCCAGCAGTCCACGACTAGCGGGGGGGCCAAGAGATACGCAGTATTTT; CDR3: CASSPRLAGGPRDTQYF
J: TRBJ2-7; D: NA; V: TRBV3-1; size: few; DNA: TGTGCCAGCAGCCACCGGCAGTCGAGCTCCTACGAGCAGTACTTC; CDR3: CASSHRQSSSYEQYF
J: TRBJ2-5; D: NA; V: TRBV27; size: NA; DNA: TGTGCCAGCAGCTTGGGACATCGCCGAGAGACCCAGTACTTC; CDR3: CASSLGHRRETQYF
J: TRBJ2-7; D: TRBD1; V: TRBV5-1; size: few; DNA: TGCGCCAGCAGCCAATACACGGGACAGAGCTACTACGAGCAGTACTTC; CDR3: CASSQYTGQSYYEQYF
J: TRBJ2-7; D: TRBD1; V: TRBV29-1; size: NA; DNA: TGCAGCGTTGTAGCGGGACAGGGGGTTACCTACGAGCAGTACTTC; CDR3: CSVVAGQGVTYEQYF